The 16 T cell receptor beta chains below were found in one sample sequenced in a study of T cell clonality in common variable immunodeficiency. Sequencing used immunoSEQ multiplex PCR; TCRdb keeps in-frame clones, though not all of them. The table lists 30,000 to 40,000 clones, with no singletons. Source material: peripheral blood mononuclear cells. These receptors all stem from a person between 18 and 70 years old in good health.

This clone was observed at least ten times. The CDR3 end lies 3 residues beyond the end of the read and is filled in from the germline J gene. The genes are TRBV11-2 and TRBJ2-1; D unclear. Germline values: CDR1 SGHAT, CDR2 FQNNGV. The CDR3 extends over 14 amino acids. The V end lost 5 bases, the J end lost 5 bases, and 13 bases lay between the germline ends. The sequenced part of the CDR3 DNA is TGTGCCAGCAGCCGTCCCCAGGCTAACAATGAG. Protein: CASSRPQANNE. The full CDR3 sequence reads CASSRPQANNEQFF. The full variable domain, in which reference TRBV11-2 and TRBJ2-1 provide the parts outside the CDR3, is EAGVAQSPRYKIIEKRQSVAFWCNPISGHATLYWYQQILGQGPKLLIQFQNNGVVDDSQLPKDRFSAERLKGVDSTLKIQPAKLEDSAVYLCASSRPQANNEQFFGPGTRLTVL.

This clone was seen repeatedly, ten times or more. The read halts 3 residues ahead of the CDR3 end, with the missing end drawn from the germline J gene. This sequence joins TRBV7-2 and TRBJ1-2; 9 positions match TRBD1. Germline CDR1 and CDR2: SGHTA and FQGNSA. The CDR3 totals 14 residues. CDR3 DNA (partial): TGTGCCAGCAGCTTAAGGGACAGGGCTAGCGGC. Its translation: CASSLRDRASG. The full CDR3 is CASSLRDRASGYTF.

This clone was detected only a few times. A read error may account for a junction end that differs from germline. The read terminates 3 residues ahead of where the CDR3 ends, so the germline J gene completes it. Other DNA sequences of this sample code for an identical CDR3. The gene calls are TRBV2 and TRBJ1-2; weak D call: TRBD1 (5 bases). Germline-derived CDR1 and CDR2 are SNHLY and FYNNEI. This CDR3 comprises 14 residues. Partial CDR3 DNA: TGTGCCAGCAGCGTTAACAGGAATAACTACGGC. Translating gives CASSVNRNNYG. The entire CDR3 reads CASSVNRNNYGYTF.

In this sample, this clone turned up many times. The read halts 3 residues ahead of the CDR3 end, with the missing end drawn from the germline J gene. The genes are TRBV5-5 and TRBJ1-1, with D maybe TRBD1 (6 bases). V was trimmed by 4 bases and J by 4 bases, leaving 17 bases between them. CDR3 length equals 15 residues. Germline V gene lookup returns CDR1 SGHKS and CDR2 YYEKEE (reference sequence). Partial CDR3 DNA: TGTGCCAGCAGCACTTCCACTACAGGGATCACTGAA. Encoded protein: CASSTSTTGITE. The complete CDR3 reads CASSTSTTGITEAFF.

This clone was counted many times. CDR3 DNA, as far as it was read: TGTGCCAGCAGCAGAACAGGGGCCGAG. Translation gives CASSRTGAE. The full CDR3 protein reads CASSRTGAEQYF. J is TRBJ2-7 and V is TRBV5-4; 7 bases fit TRBD1. The read ends 3 residues early relative to the CDR3; the germline J gene fills the gap. Germline CDR1 and CDR2: SGHNT and YYREEE (reference sequence). The V segment lost 4 bases and the J segment 6 bases; nucleotides outside the gene matches: 4. The CDR3 is made up of 12 amino acids. The variable domain in full, completed from reference TRBV5-4 and TRBJ2-7, reads ETGVTQSPTHLIKTRGQQVTLRCSSQSGHNTVSWYQQALGQGPQFIFQYYREEENGRGNFPPRFSGLQFPNYSSELNVNALELDDSALYLCASSRTGAEQYFGPGTRLTVT.

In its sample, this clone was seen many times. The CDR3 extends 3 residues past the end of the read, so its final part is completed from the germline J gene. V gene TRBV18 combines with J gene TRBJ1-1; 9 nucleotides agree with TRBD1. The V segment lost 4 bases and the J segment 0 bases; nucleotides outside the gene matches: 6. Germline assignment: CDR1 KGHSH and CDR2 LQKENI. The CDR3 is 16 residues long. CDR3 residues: CASSRPGTGMNTEAFF. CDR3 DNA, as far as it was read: TGTGCCAGCTCACGACCCGGGACAGGGATGAACACTGAA.

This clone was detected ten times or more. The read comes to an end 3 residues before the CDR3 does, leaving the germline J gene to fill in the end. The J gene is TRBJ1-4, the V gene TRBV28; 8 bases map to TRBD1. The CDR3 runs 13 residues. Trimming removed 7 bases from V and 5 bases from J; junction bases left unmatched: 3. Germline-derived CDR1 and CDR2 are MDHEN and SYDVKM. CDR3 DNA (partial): TGTGCCAGCACCCGGGACAGGAATGAAAAA. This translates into CASTRDRNEK. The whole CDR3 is CASTRDRNEKLFF. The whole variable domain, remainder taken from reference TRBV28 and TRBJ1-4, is DVKVTQSSRYLVKRTGEKVFLECVQDMDHENMFWYRQDPGLGLRLIYFSYDVKMKEKGDIPEGYSVSREKKERFSLILESASTNQTSMYLCASTRDRNEKLFFGSGTQLSVL.

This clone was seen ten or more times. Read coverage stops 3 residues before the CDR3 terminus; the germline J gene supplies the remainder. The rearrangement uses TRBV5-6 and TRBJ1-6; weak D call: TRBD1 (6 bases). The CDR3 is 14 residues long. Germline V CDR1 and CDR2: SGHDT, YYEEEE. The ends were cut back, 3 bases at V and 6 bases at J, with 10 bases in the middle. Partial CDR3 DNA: TGTGCCAGCAGCTATCAGGGGTTTAATTCACCC. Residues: CASSYQGFNSP. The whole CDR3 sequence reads CASSYQGFNSPLHF.

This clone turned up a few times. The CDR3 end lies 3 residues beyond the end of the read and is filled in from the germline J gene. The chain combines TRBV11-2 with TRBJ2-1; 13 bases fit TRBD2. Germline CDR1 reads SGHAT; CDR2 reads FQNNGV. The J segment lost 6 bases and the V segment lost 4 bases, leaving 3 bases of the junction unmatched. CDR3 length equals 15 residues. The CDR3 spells CASSYTSGRANEQFF. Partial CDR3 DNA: TGTGCCAGCAGCTACACTAGCGGGAGGGCCAATGAG. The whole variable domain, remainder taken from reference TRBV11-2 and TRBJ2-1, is EAGVAQSPRYKIIEKRQSVAFWCNPISGHATLYWYQQILGQGPKLLIQFQNNGVVDDSQLPKDRFSAERLKGVDSTLKIQPAKLEDSAVYLCASSYTSGRANEQFFGPGTRLTVL.

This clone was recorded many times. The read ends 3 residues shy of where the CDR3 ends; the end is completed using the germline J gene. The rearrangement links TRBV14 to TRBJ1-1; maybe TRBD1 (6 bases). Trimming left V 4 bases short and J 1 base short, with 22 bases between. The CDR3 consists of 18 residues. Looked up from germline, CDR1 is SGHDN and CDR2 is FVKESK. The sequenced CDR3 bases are TGTGCCAGCAGCCTTACTCCCCCATGGGGACACCAGAACACTGAA. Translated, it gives CASSLTPPWGHQNTE. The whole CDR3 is CASSLTPPWGHQNTEAFF. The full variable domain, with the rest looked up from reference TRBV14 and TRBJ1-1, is EAGVTQFPSHSVIEKGQTVTLRCDPISGHDNLYWYRRVMGKEIKFLLHFVKESKQDESGMPNNRFLAERTGGTYSTLKVQPAELEDSGVYFCASSLTPPWGHQNTEAFFGQGTRLTVV.

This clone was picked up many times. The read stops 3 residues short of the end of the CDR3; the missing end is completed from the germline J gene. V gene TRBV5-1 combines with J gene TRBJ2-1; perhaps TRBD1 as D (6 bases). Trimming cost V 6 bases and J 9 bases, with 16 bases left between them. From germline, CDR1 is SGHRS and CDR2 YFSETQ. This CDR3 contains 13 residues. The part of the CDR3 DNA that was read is TGCGCCAGCAACGTCAGGGGATCGGGTGAG. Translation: CASNVRGSGE. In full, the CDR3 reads CASNVRGSGEQFF. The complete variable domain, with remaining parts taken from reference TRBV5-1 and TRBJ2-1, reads KAGVTQTPRYLIKTRGQQVTLSCSPISGHRSVSWYQQTPGQGLQFLFEYFSETQRNKGNFPGRFSGRQFSNSRSEMNVSTLELGDSALYLCASNVRGSGEQFFGPGTRLTVL.

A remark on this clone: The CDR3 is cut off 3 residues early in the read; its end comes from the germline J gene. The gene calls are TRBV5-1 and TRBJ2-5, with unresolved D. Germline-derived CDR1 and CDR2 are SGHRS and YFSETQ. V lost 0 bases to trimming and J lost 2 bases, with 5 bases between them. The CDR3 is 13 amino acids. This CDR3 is CASSLVVQETQYF. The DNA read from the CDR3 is TGCGCCAGCAGCTTGGTAGTACAAGAGACC. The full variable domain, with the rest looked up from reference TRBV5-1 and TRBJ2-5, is KAGVTQTPRYLIKTRGQQVTLSCSPISGHRSVSWYQQTPGQGLQFLFEYFSETQRNKGNFPGRFSGRQFSNSRSEMNVSTLELGDSALYLCASSLVVQETQYFGPGTRLLVL.

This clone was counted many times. CDR3 residues: CASSVGTAGANVLTF. The covered CDR3 bases are TGTGCCAGCAGTGTAGGGACAGCTGGGGCCAACGTC. The rearrangement uses TRBV2 and TRBJ2-6, with 7 bases lining up with TRBD1. The observed sequence ends 3 residues before the CDR3 terminus, with the missing tail filled in from the germline J gene. Looked up from germline, CDR1 is SNHLY and CDR2 is FYNNEI. There are 15 residues in the CDR3. V shed 4 bases and J 2 bases; nucleotides not matched to a gene: 2. Drawing the rest from reference TRBV2 and TRBJ2-6, the complete variable domain is EPEVTQTPSHQVTQMGQEVILRCVPISNHLYFYWYRQILGQKVEFLVSFYNNEISEKSEIFDDQFSVERPDGSNFTLKIRSTKLEDSAMYFCASSVGTAGANVLTFGAGSRLTVL.

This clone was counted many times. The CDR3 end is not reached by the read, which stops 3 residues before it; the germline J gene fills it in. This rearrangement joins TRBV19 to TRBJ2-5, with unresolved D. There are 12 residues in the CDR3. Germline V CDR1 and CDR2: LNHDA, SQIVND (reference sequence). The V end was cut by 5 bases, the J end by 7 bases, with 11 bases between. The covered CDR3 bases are TGTGCCAGTAGTCAGGCCCCGTTGACC. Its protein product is CASSQAPLT. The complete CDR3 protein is CASSQAPLTQYF.

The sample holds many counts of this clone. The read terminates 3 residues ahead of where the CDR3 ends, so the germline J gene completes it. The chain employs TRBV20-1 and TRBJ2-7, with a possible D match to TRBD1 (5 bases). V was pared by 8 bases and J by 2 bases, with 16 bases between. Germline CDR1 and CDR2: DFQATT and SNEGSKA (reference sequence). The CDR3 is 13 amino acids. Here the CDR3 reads CSPQQPTAYEQYF. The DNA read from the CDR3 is TGCAGTCCTCAGCAGCCGACAGCCTACGAG.

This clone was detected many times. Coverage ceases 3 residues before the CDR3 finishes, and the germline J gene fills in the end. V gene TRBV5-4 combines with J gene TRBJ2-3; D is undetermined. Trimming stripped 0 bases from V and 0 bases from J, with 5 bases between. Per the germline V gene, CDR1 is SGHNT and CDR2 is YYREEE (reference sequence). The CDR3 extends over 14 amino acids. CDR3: CASSLASSTDTQYF. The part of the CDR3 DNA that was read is TGTGCCAGCAGCTTGGCCAGTAGCACAGATACG.